The entry below describes one T cell receptor beta chain. Original analysis: Counts of nucleated cells, estimated from reference gene primer amplification, were obtained. Measured with immunoSEQ multiplex PCR; TCRdb has only the in-frame clones, and not every one. Clone size and V and J calls were adopted from that table, with D and trimming inferred from the DNA. The sample consists of 25,000 to 30,000 clones, 94% of them appearing once. The data were obtained in a study of blood T cell repertoires in COVID-19. Across the study: Some COVID-19 samples were acute and others convalescent; all came from the United States, Italy and Spain. Nucleic acid was either cDNA or gDNA, and it came from T cells, B-cell-depleted T cells, or PBMCs.

This TCR was sampled from a human donor with active COVID-19. The donor label of this sample is uncertain. Sequences were obtained from peripheral blood.

The CDR3 loop reads CASSAWGGRAYGYTF. The CDR3 bases are TGTGCCAGCAGCGCATGGGGGGGGCGCGCCTATGGCTACACCTTC. The chain recombines TRBV11-2 with TRBJ1-2; maybe TRBD1 (6 bases). The CDR3 runs to 15 residues. Trimming left V 5 bases short and J 4 bases short, with 17 bases between. CDR1 is SGHAT and CDR2 is FQNNGV in the germline V gene.